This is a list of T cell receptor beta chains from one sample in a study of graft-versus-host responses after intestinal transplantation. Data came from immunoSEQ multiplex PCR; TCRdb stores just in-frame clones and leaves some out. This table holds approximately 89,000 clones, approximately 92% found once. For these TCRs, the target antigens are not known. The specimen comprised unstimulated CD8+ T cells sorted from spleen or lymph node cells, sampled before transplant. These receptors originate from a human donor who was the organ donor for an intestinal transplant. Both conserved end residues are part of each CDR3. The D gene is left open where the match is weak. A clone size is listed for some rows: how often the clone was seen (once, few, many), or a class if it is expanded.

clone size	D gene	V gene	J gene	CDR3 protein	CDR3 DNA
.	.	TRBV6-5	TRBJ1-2	CASRDTADYGYTF	TGTGCCAGCAGAGATACAGCGGACTATGGCTACACCTTC
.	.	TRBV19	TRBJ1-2	CASSISTNYGYTF	TGTGCCAGTAGTATTAGCACGAACTATGGCTACACCTTC
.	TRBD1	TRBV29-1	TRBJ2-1	CSGEGQVKGPYNEQFF	TGCAGCGGAGAGGGACAGGTCAAGGGCCCCTACAATGAGCAGTTCTTC
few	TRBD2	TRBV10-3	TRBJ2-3	CAIRVGTSPTDTQYF	TGTGCCATCAGGGTAGGGACTAGCCCCACAGATACGCAGTATTTT
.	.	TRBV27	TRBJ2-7	CASSPRGPYEQYF	TGTGCCAGCAGCCCGCGAGGGCCGTACGAGCAGTACTTC
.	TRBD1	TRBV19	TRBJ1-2	CASSISAWTGLRTWGYTF	TGTGCCAGTAGTATCTCTGCGTGGACAGGGTTAAGGACGTGGGGCTACACCTTC
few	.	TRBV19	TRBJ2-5	CASSSKWGGTSPTETQYF	TGTGCCAGTAGTAGTAAATGGGGAGGCACGAGCCCCACAGAGACCCAGTACTTC
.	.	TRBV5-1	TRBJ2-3	CASSLTGNTDTQYF	TGCGCCAGCAGCTTGACGGGGAACACAGATACGCAGTATTTT
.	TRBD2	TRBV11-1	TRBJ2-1	CASSLGGSYNEQFF	TGTGCCAGCAGCTTAGGCGGGAGTTACAATGAGCAGTTCTTC
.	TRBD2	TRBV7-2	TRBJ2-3	CASSFAGGENTQYF	TGTGCCAGCAGCTTTGCTGGGGGGGAAAATACGCAGTATTTT
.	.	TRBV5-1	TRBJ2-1	CASSLIPYYNEQFF	TGCGCCAGCAGCCTCATCCCCTACTACAATGAGCAGTTCTTC
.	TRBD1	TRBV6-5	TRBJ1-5	CASSPGGTGPQHF	TGTGCCAGCAGTCCAGGAGGGACAGGGCCCCAGCATTTT
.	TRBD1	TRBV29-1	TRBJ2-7	CSVSGQGEQYF	TGCAGCGTATCGGGACAGGGCGAGCAGTACTTC
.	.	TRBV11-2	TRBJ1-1	CASSLEGVNTEAFF	TGTGCCAGCAGCTTAGAAGGGGTGAACACTGAAGCTTTCTTT
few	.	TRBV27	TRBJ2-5	CASSPLPQETQYF	TGTGCCAGCAGTCCCCTCCCCCAAGAGACCCAGTACTTC
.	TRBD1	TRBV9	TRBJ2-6	CASSVPRVTGAPGANVLTF	TGTGCCAGCAGCGTTCCGAGGGTGACAGGGGCCCCTGGGGCCAACGTCCTGACTTTC
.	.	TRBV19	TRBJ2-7	CASSIDAEESHEQYF	TGTGCCAGTAGTATAGACGCGGAGGAGAGCCACGAGCAGTACTTC
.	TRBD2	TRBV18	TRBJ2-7	CASSSGLAGVGAYEQYF	TGTGCCAGCTCATCTGGACTAGCGGGAGTAGGCGCCTACGAGCAGTACTTC
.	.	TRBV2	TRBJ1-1	CASSVFRGVAEAFF	TGTGCCAGCAGTGTATTTAGGGGCGTCGCAGAAGCTTTCTTT
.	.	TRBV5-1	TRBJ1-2	CASRPDSNYGYTF	TGCGCCAGCAGACCGGACAGTAACTATGGCTACACCTTC
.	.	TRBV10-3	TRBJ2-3	CAISDRGTDTQYF	TGTGCCATCAGTGACAGGGGAACGGATACGCAGTATTTT
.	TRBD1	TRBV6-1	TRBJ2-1	CASSELGQGWGNEQFF	TGTGCCAGCAGTGAACTAGGACAGGGGTGGGGCAATGAGCAGTTCTTC
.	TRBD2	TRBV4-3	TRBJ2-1	CASSRTSGSYNEQFF	TGCGCCAGCAGCCGGACTAGCGGCTCCTACAATGAGCAGTTCTTC
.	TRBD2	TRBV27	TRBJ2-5	CASSSPLAGSATQYF	TGTGCCAGCAGTTCCCCCCTAGCGGGGTCAGCTACCCAGTACTTC
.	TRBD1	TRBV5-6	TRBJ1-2	CASSASGTGEDYGYTF	TGTGCCAGCAGCGCCTCCGGGACAGGGGAAGACTATGGCTACACCTTC
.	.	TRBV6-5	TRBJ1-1	CASSYQGVNTEAFF	TGTGCCAGCAGTTACCAAGGGGTGAACACTGAAGCTTTCTTT
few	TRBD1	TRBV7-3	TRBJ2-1	CASRPTGGYTMDEQFF	TGTGCCAGCAGACCAACAGGGGGCTACACTATGGATGAGCAGTTCTTC
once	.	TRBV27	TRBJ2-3	CASSLIPSTDTQYF	TGTGCCAGCAGTTTAATCCCCTCCACAGATACGCAGTATTTT
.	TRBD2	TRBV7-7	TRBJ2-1	CASSLATSGVNEQFF	TGTGCTAGCAGCTTAGCGACTAGCGGCGTGAATGAGCAGTTCTTC
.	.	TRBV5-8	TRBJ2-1	CASSDSYNEQFF	TGTGCCAGCAGCGACTCTTACAATGAGCAGTTCTTC
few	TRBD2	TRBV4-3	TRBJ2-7	CASSPTGLAGYEQYF	TGCGCCAGCAGCCCAACGGGACTAGCGGGCTACGAGCAGTACTTC
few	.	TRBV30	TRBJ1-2	CAWSPGYGYTF	TGTGCCTGGAGTCCAGGGTATGGCTACACCTTC
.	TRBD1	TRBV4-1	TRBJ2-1	CASSPRRDRGNDNEQFF	TGCGCCAGCAGCCCCCGTAGGGACAGGGGGAATGACAATGAGCAGTTCTTC
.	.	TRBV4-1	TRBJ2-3	CASSQDTRADTQYF	TGCGCCAGCAGCCAAGATACTAGGGCAGATACGCAGTATTTT
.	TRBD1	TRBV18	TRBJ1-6	CASSPGRGRNSPLHF	TGTGCCAGCTCACCAGGCAGGGGGCGAAATTCACCCCTCCACTTT
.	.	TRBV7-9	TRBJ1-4	CASGDRGTGNEKLFF	TGTGCCAGCGGGGATCGGGGGACGGGGAATGAAAAACTGTTTTTT
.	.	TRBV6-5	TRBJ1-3	CASSTFGSGNTIYF	TGTGCCAGCAGTACCTTCGGCTCTGGAAACACCATATATTTT
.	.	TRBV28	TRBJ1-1	CASSRLNGAFF	TGTGCCAGCAGTCGCCTTAACGGGGCTTTCTTT
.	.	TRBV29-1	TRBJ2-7	CSVLGPAYEQYF	TGCAGCGTTCTTGGGCCTGCATACGAGCAGTACTTC
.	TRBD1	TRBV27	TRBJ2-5	CASSSQDRAELNQETQYF	TGTGCCAGCAGCAGCCAGGACAGGGCGGAACTGAACCAAGAGACCCAGTACTTC
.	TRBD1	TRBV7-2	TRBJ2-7	CASSFSRTGLYEQYF	TGTGCCAGCAGCTTTTCCCGGACAGGACTCTACGAGCAGTACTTC
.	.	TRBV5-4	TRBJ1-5	CASSRDGRYSNQPQHF	TGTGCCAGCAGCCGAGACGGGAGGTATAGCAATCAGCCCCAGCATTTT
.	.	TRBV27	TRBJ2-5	CASSPLMGGTQYF	TGTGCCAGCAGCCCCCTCATGGGCGGGACCCAGTACTTC
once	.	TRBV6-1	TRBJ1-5	CASSDLDKYNQPQHF	TGTGCCAGCAGTGATCTTGACAAGTACAATCAGCCCCAGCATTTT
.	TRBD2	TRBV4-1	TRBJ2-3	CASSQAKGSGRFLDTQYF	TGCGCCAGCAGCCAAGCCAAAGGGAGCGGGAGATTTTTAGATACGCAGTATTTT
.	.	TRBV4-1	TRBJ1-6	CASSQSVTGNNSPLHF	TGCGCCAGCAGCCAATCCGTAACAGGGAATAATTCACCCCTCCACTTT
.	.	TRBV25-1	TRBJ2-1	CASSDSDFPGQCEQFF	TGTGCCAGCAGTGATTCCGACTTTCCCGGCCAGTGTGAGCAGTTCTTC
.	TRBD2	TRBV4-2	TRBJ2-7	CASSQEAPGLAGTYEQYF	TGTGCCAGCAGCCAAGAGGCCCCAGGCCTAGCGGGAACCTACGAGCAGTACTTC
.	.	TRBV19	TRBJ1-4	CASSIDLEGTATNEKLFF	TGTGCCAGTAGTATAGATCTGGAGGGGACCGCAACTAATGAAAAACTGTTTTTT